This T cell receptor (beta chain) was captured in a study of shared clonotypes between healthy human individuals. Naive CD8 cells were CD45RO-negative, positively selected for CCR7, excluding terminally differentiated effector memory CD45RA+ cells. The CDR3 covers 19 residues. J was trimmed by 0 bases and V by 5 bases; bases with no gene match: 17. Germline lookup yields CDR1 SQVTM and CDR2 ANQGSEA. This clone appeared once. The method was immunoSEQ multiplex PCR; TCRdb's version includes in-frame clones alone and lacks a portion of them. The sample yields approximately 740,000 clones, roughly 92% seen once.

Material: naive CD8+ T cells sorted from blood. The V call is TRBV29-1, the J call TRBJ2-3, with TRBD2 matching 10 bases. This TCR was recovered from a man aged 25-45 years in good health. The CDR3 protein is CSVFSRLAGSDASTDTQYF. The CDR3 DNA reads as TGCAGCGTTTTCAGCAGACTAGCGGGTTCTGATGCTAGCACAGATACGCAGTATTTT.